This note documents a single T cell receptor (beta chain) sequence. Its antigen remains unknown. The CDR3 is 15 residues long. Deletions cut 4 bases from V and 0 bases from J, with 13 bases between. The germline CDR1 and CDR2 sequences are SGHRS and YFSETQ. Primers for the PCR totalled 60 Vbeta and 13 Jbeta. Produced via immunoSEQ multiplex PCR; TCRdb's table is partial and in-frame only. Here the sample spans about 120,000 clones, around 64% being singletons. The data originate from a study of cytomegalovirus exposure and HLA in healthy donors. Study-wide points: Analysis was carried out at a later point, and it linked a missense DCLRE1C variant to TCR beta V- and J-gene trimming.

The origin of this receptor is a man aged 25 to 40 in good health and CMV-seropositive. Sequences were obtained from PBMCs. The chain carries TRBV5-1 and TRBJ2-5; perhaps TRBD1 as D (5 bases). The CDR3 nucleotides read TGCGCCAGCAGCCCCGACAGCCCCGACCAAGAGACCCAGTACTTC. It codes for CASSPDSPDQETQYF.